The source of this TCR beta chain is a study of blood T cell repertoires in COVID-19. This clone was counted only a few times. Trimming cost V 6 bases and J 3 bases, with 16 bases left between them. Germline V gene sequence: CDR1 SGDLS, CDR2 YYNGEE. The CDR3 spans 14 residues. Repertoires were generated with immunoSEQ multiplex PCR, while TCRdb's copy carries only in-frame clones and drops some. The table has 150,000 to 170,000 clones, approximately 79% seen once; the top ten hold about 7.7%. The clonotype originates from a man aged 50 to 59 who had recovered from COVID-19. This chain links TRBV9 with TRBJ2-7; TRBD1 might be the D (6 bases). The sample comprised PBMCs or T cells enriched from blood (not recorded which). CDR3 loop: CASTPGTNFYEQYF. The CDR3 DNA is TGTGCCAGCACCCCCGGGACAAATTTCTACGAGCAGTACTTC.